This T cell receptor (beta chain) stems from a study of T cell repertoires in cytomegalovirus infection. Overall study findings and caveats: CMV-specific TCR beta clonotypes restricted by HLA-C dominated the ex vivo response. Accumulated public TCR beta family frequency recognized individuals carrying CMV together with the relevant HLA.

Of note for this clonotype: The target antigen is unknown.

TCRdb processed the reads anew with MiXCR; each CDR3 protein has one entry. The data show roughly 630,000 distinct CDR3 sequences, with 24% seen just once and roughly 8% held by the top ten. V gave up 4 bases and J gave up 4 bases; unmatched junction bases: 13. The length of the CDR3 is 18 residues. This receptor was obtained from a human donor in good health (CMV status not recorded). Some clones in this sample may be carry-over from other donors' samples. This sequence joins TRBV12-3 or TRBV12-4 and TRBJ2-3; 11 bases map to TRBD2. The specimen was CD8+ T cells from PBMCs. The CDR3 nucleotides read TGTGCCAGCAGTTCCGCCTCTAGCGGGGGGCCCGACGCAGATACGCAGTATTTT. Translated, it gives CASSSASSGGPDADTQYF.